The T cell receptor beta chain under discussion was sequenced for a study of beta chain features in type 1 diabetes. General study findings and limits: Significant though moderate, a shortening of TCRB CDR3s appeared in all four CD4+ subsets of Type 1 diabetes patients.

The isolated RNA, all of it, was reverse transcribed, so expressed TCRB transcripts were what got sequenced. Profiled with immunoSEQ multiplex PCR; TCRdb holds only in-frame clones, not every one. The top ten clones hold about 0.011% of a sample with roughly 240,000 clones, roughly 24% of them seen once. V was pared by 8 bases and J by 6 bases, with 5 bases of the junction left unmatched. CDR1 MNHEY and CDR2 SMNVEV come from the germline V gene (reference sequence). The CDR3 has 13 residues. About this clone: Its antigen remains unknown. In the same sample, other DNA sequences code for this CDR3.

A CD45RO/CCR7/CD25/CD127/CD95/CD27 panel sorted naive, central memory, regulatory and stem cell-like memory CD4+ cells. The rearrangement uses TRBV27 and TRBJ2-1, with TRBD1 matching 9 bases. This sequence was found in a woman aged 30 to 39 with type 1 diabetes. The sequenced sample was naive CD4+ T cells from blood. The CDR3 sequence: CASRRTGVNEQFF. Here the CDR3 DNA reads TGTGCCAGCCGTCGGACAGGGGTCAATGAGCAGTTCTTC.